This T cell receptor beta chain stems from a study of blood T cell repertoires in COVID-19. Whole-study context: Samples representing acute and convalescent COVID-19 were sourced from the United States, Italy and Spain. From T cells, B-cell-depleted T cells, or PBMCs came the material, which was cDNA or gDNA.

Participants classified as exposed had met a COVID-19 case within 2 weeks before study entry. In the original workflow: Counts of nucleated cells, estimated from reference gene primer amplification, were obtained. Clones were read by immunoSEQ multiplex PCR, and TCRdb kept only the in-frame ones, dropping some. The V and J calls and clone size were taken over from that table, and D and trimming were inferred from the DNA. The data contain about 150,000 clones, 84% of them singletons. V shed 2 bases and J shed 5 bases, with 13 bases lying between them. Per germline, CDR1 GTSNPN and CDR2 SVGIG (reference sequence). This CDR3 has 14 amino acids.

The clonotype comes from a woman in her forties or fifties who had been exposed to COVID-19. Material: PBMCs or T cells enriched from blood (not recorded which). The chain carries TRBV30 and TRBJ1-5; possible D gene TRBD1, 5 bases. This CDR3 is CAWSRGRVDQPQHF. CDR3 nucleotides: TGTGCCTGGAGTAGGGGCAGGGTCGATCAGCCCCAGCATTTT.